Following are 32 T cell receptor beta chains from one sample sequenced in a study of blood T cell repertoires in COVID-19. Clones were sequenced by immunoSEQ multiplex PCR, and TCRdb holds only the in-frame ones, with some missing. The table includes about 68,000 clones, 90% to 95% detected once. The specimen was peripheral blood. The source of these receptors is a man aged 40-49 years with COVID-19, enrolled during active disease.

The chain couples TRBV6-5 to TRBJ1-1, with 7 bases fitting TRBD1. Per germline, CDR1 MNHEY and CDR2 SVGAGI. The J segment lost 3 bases and the V segment lost 0 bases, leaving 7 bases of the junction unmatched. The CDR3 runs 16 residues. This CDR3 is CASSYSPDRVDTEAFF. CDR3 coding DNA: TGTGCCAGCAGTTACTCGCCCGACAGGGTTGACACTGAAGCTTTCTTT.

The gene calls are TRBV5-1 and TRBJ2-2; TRBD2 matches at 10 bases. This CDR3 has 15 amino acids. Germline V gene sequence: CDR1 SGHRS, CDR2 YFSETQ. With V trimmed by 7 bases and J by 3 bases, 6 bases remained unmatched. The CDR3 protein is CASAPLAGDTGELFF. As DNA, the CDR3 is TGCGCCAGCGCCCCGCTAGCGGGGGACACCGGGGAGCTGTTTTTT.

The chain carries TRBV6-5 and TRBJ2-3, with TRBD2 identical over 7 bases. CDR1 MNHEY and CDR2 SVGAGI come from the germline V gene. After removal of 6 bases from V and 7 bases from J, the junction contained 10 bases not matched to a gene. This CDR3 has 14 residues. The CDR3 DNA follows: TGTGCCAGCAGCAATCCTCCCGGGGGGTATACGCAGTATTTT. Translating gives CASSNPPGGYTQYF.

CDR3 bases: TGTGCCAGCAGCTTAGAAGTGCGGGGATCTAATGGCTACACCTTC. It translates to CASSLEVRGSNGYTF. The gene calls are TRBV11-2 and TRBJ1-2; D uncertain. The CDR3 contains 15 residues. Trimming removed 0 bases at V and 6 bases at J, with 14 bases between. Germline V gives CDR1 SGHAT, CDR2 FQNNGV.

The chain has TRBV19 and TRBJ1-5, with 7 bases matching TRBD1. The germline gives CDR1 LNHDA, CDR2 SQIVND (reference sequence). This CDR3 comprises 17 residues. The J segment lost 0 bases and the V segment lost 0 bases, leaving 5 bases of the junction unmatched. Here the CDR3 reads CASSIDLTGNSNQPQHF. The CDR3 coding sequence is TGTGCCAGTAGTATAGATCTGACAGGGAATAGCAATCAGCCCCAGCATTTT. Looking up the rest from reference TRBV19 and TRBJ1-5 gives the full variable domain: DGGITQSPKYLFRKEGQNVTLSCEQNLNHDAMYWYRQDPGQGLRLIYYSQIVNDFQKGDIAEGYSVSREKKESFPLTVTSAQKNPTAFYLCASSIDLTGNSNQPQHFGDGTRLSIL.

This chain joins TRBV28 and TRBJ2-5; 14 bases match TRBD2. CDR3 length: 16 amino acids. Germline values: CDR1 MDHEN, CDR2 SYDVKM. V trimming: 6 bases; J trimming: 1 base; junction bases outside the gene matches: 4. CDR3 bases: TGTGCCAGCAGAGGACTAGCGGGGGGCCTCCAAGAGACCCAGTACTTC. As protein: CASRGLAGGLQETQYF.

The chain is built from TRBV28 and TRBJ2-7, with D tentatively TRBD1 (5 bases). Trimming took 4 bases from V and 6 from J, leaving 13 bases between them. The CDR3 contains 13 residues. Germline lookup yields CDR1 MDHEN and CDR2 SYDVKM. The CDR3: CASSSNRPFEQYF. The CDR3 nucleotides read TGTGCCAGCAGTTCGAACAGGCCGTTCGAGCAGTACTTC.

The V gene is TRBV9, the J gene TRBJ2-7; a weak D match, TRBD1 (6 bases). The germline CDR1 and CDR2 sequences are SGDLS and YYNGEE. The CDR3 spans 14 residues. Trimming took off 3 bases at V and 1 base at J, with 11 bases between the two ends. The CDR3 protein is CASSEGVPSYEQYF. The CDR3 DNA sequence: TGTGCCAGCAGCGAGGGGGTTCCTTCCTACGAGCAGTACTTC.

The chain combines TRBV10-1 with TRBJ2-3; TRBD1 matches 7 bases. CDR1 WNHNN and CDR2 SYGVQD come from the germline V gene (reference sequence). Germline trimming cut 2 bases from V and 5 bases from J; bases unmatched to any gene: 4. The CDR3 spans 14 residues. CDR3 DNA sequence: TGCGCCAGCAGTGAGAAGGGGGCCCTAGATACGCAGTATTTT. It yields the protein CASSEKGALDTQYF.

The chain has TRBV24-1 and TRBJ2-1, with TRBD1 matching over 7 bases. CDR1 is KGHDR and CDR2 is SFDVKD in the germline V gene. V dropped 3 bases and J dropped 7; count of bases not matched to a gene: 5. This CDR3 spans 14 amino acids. CDR3 region: CATSDTDRVNEQFF. CDR3 nucleotide sequence: TGTGCCACCAGTGATACTGACAGGGTAAATGAGCAGTTCTTC.

The V and J genes are TRBV5-4 and TRBJ2-1, with D possibly matching TRBD2 (7 bases). Per the germline V gene, CDR1 is SGHNT and CDR2 is YYREEE (reference sequence). The CDR3 consists of 15 residues. V lost 0 bases, J lost 4 bases, and 11 bases lay in between. The CDR3 spells CASSLDRGAYNEQFF. CDR3 bases: TGTGCCAGCAGCTTGGACCGGGGGGCTTACAATGAGCAGTTCTTC.

The genes are TRBV12-5 and TRBJ2-5; D may be TRBD2 (6 bases). V dropped 1 base and J dropped 1 base, with 10 bases sitting between them. From germline, CDR1 is LGHNT and CDR2 FRNRAP. This CDR3 spans 15 amino acids. CDR3 sequence: CASGLGAGTQETQYF. Here the CDR3 DNA reads TGTGCTAGTGGTTTGGGGGCGGGGACCCAAGAGACCCAGTACTTC.

V is TRBV5-1 and J is TRBJ2-3, with TRBD2 matching 7 bases. Germline-derived CDR1 and CDR2 are SGHRS and YFSETQ. This CDR3 is 15 amino acids long. V dropped 4 bases and J dropped 2; count of bases not matched to a gene: 7. The CDR3 bases are TGCGCCAGCAGCGTAGCAGCGGGGCTCACAGATACGCAGTATTTT. Its translation: CASSVAAGLTDTQYF.

Here the CDR3 reads CASSTGLGNTIYF. The CDR3 DNA is TGTGCCAGCAGTACAGGGCTGGGGAACACCATATATTTT. The genes are TRBV2 and TRBJ1-3, with D possibly TRBD1 on 6 matching bases. Trimming removed 5 bases at V and 7 bases at J, with 12 bases between. CDR3 length equals 13 residues. CDR1 SNHLY and CDR2 FYNNEI come from the germline V gene.

The chain couples TRBV5-4 to TRBJ2-7; 7 positions match TRBD1. Germline CDR1 SGHNT, CDR2 YYREEE (reference sequence). Germline trimming cut 4 bases from V and 3 bases from J; bases unmatched to any gene: 13. This CDR3 has 16 amino acids. CDR3 DNA sequence: TGTGCCAGCAGCCCACAAGCCGACAGGGTGGGCTACGAGCAGTACTTC. Translating gives CASSPQADRVGYEQYF.

A few counts support this clone. The gene calls are TRBV6-1 and TRBJ2-7, with unresolved D. The CDR3 extends over 12 amino acids. Germline V lookup: CDR1 MNHNS, CDR2 SASEGT. Trimming removed 1 base from V and 5 bases from J, with 6 bases in between. This CDR3 is CASSEDSDEQYF. The CDR3, as DNA: TGTGCCAGCAGTGAAGACAGTGACGAGCAGTACTTC.

This chain connects TRBV7-9 to TRBJ2-2; 8 positions agree with TRBD1. CDR1 and CDR2 (germline): SEHNR, FQNEAQ (reference sequence). V gave up 8 bases and J gave up 1 base; unmatched junction bases: 6. This CDR3 region has 15 residues. The CDR3 sequence is CASGQGQRNTGELFF. In nucleotides, the CDR3 is TGTGCCAGCGGACAGGGACAGAGGAACACCGGGGAGCTGTTTTTT.

V gene TRBV5-1 combines with J gene TRBJ1-1; D is possibly TRBD1 (5 bases). Trimming took 0 bases from V and 4 from J, leaving 22 bases between them. The CDR3 runs 18 residues. CDR1 SGHRS and CDR2 YFSETQ come from the germline V gene. CDR3 sequence: CASSLVYGAAGVGTEAFF. The DNA of the CDR3 is TGCGCCAGCAGCTTGGTTTATGGGGCTGCGGGGGTGGGCACTGAAGCTTTCTTT.

This clone occurred once. The gene calls are TRBV5-1 and TRBJ2-2, with D possibly being TRBD2 (6 bases). V was shortened by 0 bases and J by 6 bases, with 15 bases between the two germline ends. CDR1 is SGHRS, CDR2 YFSETQ, per germline. The CDR3 contains 16 residues. The CDR3 DNA reads as TGCGCCAGCAGCTTGGTTGGCGCCAGCGGGTCCGGGGAGCTGTTTTTT. Residues: CASSLVGASGSGELFF. The variable domain in full, completed from reference TRBV5-1 and TRBJ2-2, reads KAGVTQTPRYLIKTRGQQVTLSCSPISGHRSVSWYQQTPGQGLQFLFEYFSETQRNKGNFPGRFSGRQFSNSRSEMNVSTLELGDSALYLCASSLVGASGSGELFFGEGSRLTVL.

This clone was counted once. The chain combines TRBV5-1 with TRBJ2-7, with TRBD2 as a possible D gene (6 bases). The CDR3 totals 13 residues. Germline CDR1 SGHRS, CDR2 YFSETQ. Trimming left V 3 bases short and J 3 bases short, with 10 bases between. Written as DNA, the CDR3 is TGCGCCAGCAGCTGGGGGGACGGCTACGAGCAGTACTTC. It translates to CASSWGDGYEQYF.

The chain has TRBV6-7 and TRBJ2-2; D uncertain. Being an ORF, TRBV6-7 has a function that is uncertain. The CDR3 sequence is 9 residues long. The germline V and J ends were trimmed by 10 bases and 9 bases, with 6 bases remaining between them. CDR3 sequence: CATLRELFF. As DNA, the CDR3 is TGTGCCACCCTTCGGGAGCTGTTTTTT.

This CDR3 is CASSLFRGTGHYEQYF. In DNA form, the CDR3 reads TGTGCCAGCAGCTTATTTCGGGGGACAGGGCACTACGAGCAGTACTTC. The gene calls are TRBV13 and TRBJ2-7, with TRBD1 matching 9 bases. V lost 2 bases and J lost 3; bases outside the gene matches: 8. Germline V gene lookup returns CDR1 PRHDT and CDR2 FYEKMQ (reference sequence). The CDR3 is 16 amino acids.

V and J are TRBV6-5 and TRBJ1-1; D may be TRBD1 (6 bases). The V and J ends lost 6 bases and 1 base respectively, with 12 bases between them. In germline, CDR1 is MNHEY, CDR2 SVGAGI. This CDR3 is built from 14 residues. CDR3 in amino acids: CASRQTGTNTEAFF. CDR3 nucleotides: TGTGCCAGCAGGCAGACAGGTACGAACACTGAAGCTTTCTTT.

This clone was seen only once. The chain recombines TRBV2 with TRBJ1-6; D is possibly TRBD1 (5 bases). Germline V gives CDR1 SNHLY, CDR2 FYNNEI. The CDR3 runs 13 residues. V was cut by 5 bases and J by 10 bases, with 12 bases left in between. DNA of the CDR3: TGTGCCAGCAGTAGGGGTAATATGTCACCCCTCCACTTT. Its translation: CASSRGNMSPLHF.

CDR3 coding DNA: TGTGCCAGCAGCCGGGACAGGGGGCGACTCAACACTGAAGCTTTCTTT. It is translated as CASSRDRGRLNTEAFF. J is TRBJ1-1 and V is TRBV9; TRBD1 aligns across 12 bases. J gave up 2 bases and V 4 bases, and 6 bases lay outside the gene matches. The CDR3 is 16 amino acids. Germline CDR1 reads SGDLS; CDR2 reads YYNGEE.

The rearrangement links TRBV4-1 to TRBJ2-5, with TRBD1 as a possible D gene (5 bases). This CDR3 has 15 amino acids. Trimming removed 1 base at V and 2 bases at J, with 11 bases between. Germline loops: CDR1 MGHRA, CDR2 YSYEKL. The CDR3 reads CASSQAGPGQETQYF. The CDR3 DNA follows: TGCGCCAGCAGCCAAGCAGGGCCAGGGCAAGAGACCCAGTACTTC.

The chain uses TRBV5-1 and TRBJ1-2, with 8 bases fitting TRBD1. The J segment lost 8 bases and the V segment lost 2 bases, leaving 8 bases of the junction unmatched. Germline-derived CDR1 and CDR2 are SGHRS and YFSETQ. The CDR3 length is 14 residues. The CDR3 DNA sequence: TGCGCCAGCAGCTTAGAGGGGACAGGACTCGGCTACACCTTC. This sequence encodes CASSLEGTGLGYTF.

V usage is TRBV3-1 (or the pseudogene TRBV3-2) and J usage is TRBJ1-1; D call uncertain. CDR3 length: 13 residues. Trimming took 4 bases from V and 4 from J, leaving 10 bases between them. CDR1 and CDR2 from the germline V gene are LGHDT and YNNKEL (reference sequence). The CDR3 DNA is TGTGCCAGCAGCCTTTATAGGAGCACTGAAGCTTTCTTT. It specifies CASSLYRSTEAFF.

The chain joins TRBV5-1 to TRBJ2-1; 7 bases match TRBD1. Germline V gene sequence: CDR1 SGHRS, CDR2 YFSETQ. Trimming at V came to 4 bases and at J to 5 bases, leaving 6 bases not matched to a gene. The CDR3 covers 14 residues. CDR3 nucleotides: TGCGCCAGCAGCCCAGGGACAGCGGACAATGAGCAGTTCTTC. It codes for CASSPGTADNEQFF.

CDR3: CAISSGRDRVNGEAFF. The CDR3 DNA reads TGTGCCATCAGTAGCGGGCGGGACAGGGTGAATGGTGAAGCTTTCTTT. The rearrangement joins TRBV10-3 to TRBJ1-1; 9 bases match TRBD1. CDR1 and CDR2 (germline): ENHRY, SYGVKD. The CDR3 runs 16 residues. The J segment lost 7 bases and the V segment lost 5 bases, leaving 14 bases of the junction unmatched.

The chain carries TRBV19 and TRBJ2-7; tentatively, D is TRBD1 (6 bases). Germline V lookup: CDR1 LNHDA, CDR2 SQIVND (reference sequence). The CDR3 length is 15 residues. V shed 2 bases and J shed 4 bases, with 15 bases lying between them. The CDR3 DNA reads TGTGCCAGTAGTATAAATGGCCAGGGGCCGTACGAGCAGTACTTC. Protein: CASSINGQGPYEQYF.

V and J are TRBV3-1 (or the pseudogene TRBV3-2) and TRBJ2-3; D might be TRBD2 (5 bases). Germline V gene sequence: CDR1 LGHDT, CDR2 YNNKEL (reference sequence). The V end lost 1 base, the J end lost 2 bases, and 13 bases lay between the germline ends. This CDR3 has 16 amino acids. The CDR3 DNA is TGTGCCAGCAGCCAAGGGGAACTGGGAGTCACAGATACGCAGTATTTT. Protein product: CASSQGELGVTDTQYF.